The clone carrying this TCR beta chain was picked up many times. Its specificity is not known. Preparing the TCRbeta library involved the use of unique molecular identifiers. TCRdb reprocessed the PCR reads with MiXCR, giving one entry per CDR3 protein. The table includes over 150,000 distinct CDR3 sequences, more than 9.5% detected once. The data belong to a study of T-cell reconstitution after alpha-beta-depleted transplantation in children. Germline V gene sequence: CDR1 LGHDT, CDR2 YNNKEL (reference sequence). This CDR3 has 14 residues. V lost 7 bases, J lost 5 bases, and 16 bases lay in between. Overall study findings and caveats: Diversity of TCRbeta at day 60 was high in some patients, arising from surviving recipient T cells and thymic progenitors.

The TCR was taken from a boy aged 2 to 10 with acute myeloid leukemia, due to receive a stem cell transplant. Sample: PBMCs, taken before TCRalphabeta/CD19-depleted stem cell transplant. The V gene is TRBV3-1, the J gene TRBJ2-3; D is perhaps TRBD1 or TRBD2 (5 bases each). CDR3 in amino acids: CASNPRGRGDTQYF. CDR3 bases: TGTGCCAGCAACCCCCGGGGCCGCGGAGATACGCAGTATTTT.